This T cell receptor (beta chain) was identified in a study of blood T cell repertoires in COVID-19. Repertoires were generated with immunoSEQ multiplex PCR, while TCRdb's copy carries only in-frame clones and drops some. The data hold around 160,000 clones, with about 89% observed a single time. This CDR3 contains 18 residues. Germline V lookup: CDR1 SGHNT, CDR2 YYREEE (reference sequence). The ends were cut back, 4 bases at V and 3 bases at J, with 23 bases in the middle. The origin of this receptor is a man at least 80 years old with acute or convalescent COVID-19. Sequenced: peripheral blood. This chain joins TRBV5-4 and TRBJ2-1; a possible D gene is TRBD1 (5 bases). CDR3 bases: TGTGCCAGCAGCCCCCGCGCATCCAGGGTGCTGAACTACAATGAGCAGTTCTTC. It is translated as CASSPRASRVLNYNEQFF.